The present entry profiles one T cell receptor (beta chain) with its context. Other nucleotide sequences in the sample specify the same CDR3. The CDR3 consists of 16 residues. V lost 4 bases and J lost 1, with 17 bases in between. CDR1 and CDR2 (germline): SGHRS, YFSETQ. This record belongs to a study of shared T cell receptors in the human thymus. The protocol was immunoSEQ multiplex PCR, while the TCRdb copy is restricted to in-frame clones and leaves out a portion. The sample lists 500,000 to 850,000 clones, approximately 87% occurring once. This same sample was also taken into another study, of human thymus T cells.

The chain combines TRBV5-1 with TRBJ1-1; D is perhaps TRBD1 (5 bases). The TCR was taken from a boy under two years old with a congenital heart defect. Sequencing was done on a sample of thymocytes. The CDR3 DNA reads as TGCGCCAGCAGCCATCAGCCGCCCGGACAGAACACTGAAGCTTTCTTT. Residues: CASSHQPPGQNTEAFF.